These 20 T cell receptor beta chains came from one sample sequenced in a study of identical twins. TCRdb analysed the 5' RACE reads with MiXCR anew, one entry per CDR3 protein. The repertoire holds under 800,000 distinct CDR3 sequences, with 21% as singletons. This sample also appeared in a second study, on T cells expressing NK-cell markers.

The sequenced material came from PBMCs. Receptors were obtained from a woman younger than 30 in good health.

This chain links TRBV7-3 with TRBJ2-7, with D possibly TRBD1 on 5 matching bases. Germline lookup yields CDR1 SGHTA and CDR2 FQGTGA. This CDR3 is built from 14 residues. V was shortened by 4 bases and J by 6 bases, with 16 bases between the two germline ends. The CDR3 loop is CASSSQGTRGEQYF. As DNA, the CDR3 is TGTGCCAGCAGCTCTCAGGGAACTCGTGGCGAGCAGTACTTC.

This clonotype was picked up a small number of times. CDR3 protein: CASSSGGYTEAFF. CDR3 coding DNA: TGTGCCAGCAGTTCCGGGGGATACACTGAAGCTTTCTTT. The chain joins TRBV12-3 or TRBV12-4 to TRBJ1-1; a possible D gene is TRBD1 (5 bases). The CDR3 is made up of 13 amino acids. V lost 4 bases and J lost 3, with 9 bases in between.

This clonotype was detected only a few times. This chain joins TRBV7-2 and TRBJ2-1; 7 bases map to TRBD2. The CDR3 has 16 amino acids. V lost 8 bases and J lost 7; bases outside the gene matches: 17. Germline CDR1 is SGHTA and CDR2 is FQGNSA. The CDR3 spells CASAQKAGSRSNEQFF. CDR3 DNA sequence: TGTGCCAGCGCGCAGAAAGCGGGATCAAGATCTAATGAGCAGTTCTTC.

This clonotype appeared a few times. CDR3 coding DNA: TGTGCCTCCCGGACAGGGGTGACCGGGGAGCTGTTTTTT. It translates to CASRTGVTGELFF. This sequence joins TRBV10-3 and TRBJ2-2, with 9 bases identical to TRBD1. The CDR3 sequence is 13 residues long. Germline CDR1 is ENHRY and CDR2 is SYGVKD. Losses at the gene ends were 11 bases for V and 5 bases for J; bases not matched to a gene: 6.

This clonotype was detected many times. The genes are TRBV10-3 and TRBJ2-1; TRBD2 aligns across 7 bases. The CDR3 consists of 12 residues. CDR1 is ENHRY, CDR2 SYGVKD, per germline. Germline trimming cut 6 bases from V and 7 bases from J; bases unmatched to any gene: 3. CDR3 DNA: TGTGCCATCAGCGGGACTAATAATGAGCAGTTCTTC. Encoded protein: CAISGTNNEQFF.

V gene TRBV4-3 combines with J gene TRBJ2-3; no reliable D call. CDR1 and CDR2 (germline): LGHNA, YSLEER. Trimming shortened V by 2 bases and J by 4 bases, and 10 bases separated the two germline ends. This CDR3 has 14 residues. CDR3 nucleotides: TGCGCCAGCAGCCAAAGAATTCAGGCAGATACGCAGTATTTT. It yields the protein CASSQRIQADTQYF.

This clonotype showed up just a few times. The chain carries TRBV12-3 or TRBV12-4 and TRBJ1-1, with a tentative D call TRBD1 (6 bases). V lost 4 bases and J lost 7, with 16 bases in between. The CDR3 contains 14 residues. CDR3 coding DNA: TGTGCCAGCAGTTCTTGGGACATCGGGGTTGAAGCTTTCTTT. Translation: CASSSWDIGVEAFF.

The chain is built from TRBV5-6 and TRBJ2-3; no clear D gene. V was clipped by 6 bases and J by 2 bases, with 16 bases between them. Germline CDR1 and CDR2: SGHDT and YYEEEE. This CDR3 has 15 residues. As DNA, the CDR3 is TGTGCCAGCACCCTTGACGGCGGAAACACAGATACGCAGTATTTT. It yields the protein CASTLDGGNTDTQYF. The entire variable domain, with the rest obtained from reference TRBV5-6 and TRBJ2-3, is as follows: DAGVTQSPTHLIKTRGQQVTLRCSPKSGHDTVSWYQQALGQGPQFIFQYYEEEERQRGNFPDRFSGHQFPNYSSELNVNALLLGDSALYLCASTLDGGNTDTQYFGPGTRLTVL.

This clonotype was found a few times. The chain recombines TRBV4-3 with TRBJ1-5, with D perhaps TRBD1 (6 bases). Germline V CDR1 and CDR2: LGHNA, YSLEER. Trimming removed 0 bases from V and 3 bases from J, with 24 bases in between. CDR3 length equals 20 residues. In DNA, the CDR3 is TGCGCCAGCAGCCAAGATCCCTTGGGGGGGTCAGGGGCTAACAATCAGCCCCAGCATTTT. It specifies CASSQDPLGGSGANNQPQHF.

The table lists this clonotype with a few counts. This chain joins TRBV9 and TRBJ2-6, with D hard to call. V was pared by 4 bases and J by 0 bases, with 14 bases between. The length of the CDR3 is 17 residues. Germline CDR1 reads SGDLS; CDR2 reads YYNGEE. The CDR3 region has the DNA TGTGCCAGCAGCCTCAAGAAGAAAGTCTCTGGGGCCAACGTCCTGACTTTC. It encodes CASSLKKKVSGANVLTF.

This clonotype was seen more than once but under ten times. The V call is TRBV6-1, the J call TRBJ2-1, with 9 bases lining up with TRBD2. This CDR3 has 14 residues. The ends lost 7 bases at V and 12 bases at J; junction bases unmatched: 13. CDR1 is MNHNS, CDR2 SASEGT, per germline. The CDR3 DNA sequence: TGTGCCAGCACCTTAGCGGGGGCGGCTATGGGGCAGTTCTTC. This encodes CASTLAGAAMGQFF.

The J gene is TRBJ2-2, the V gene TRBV7-2; the D is unclear. V was shortened by 7 bases and J by 5 bases, with 14 bases between the two germline ends. CDR3 length equals 14 residues. The V gene's germline CDR1 is SGHTA and CDR2 FQGNSA. The CDR3 sequence is CASNKIGRTGELFF. CDR3 sequence (DNA): TGTGCCAGCAACAAGATCGGGCGGACCGGGGAGCTGTTTTTT.

This sequence joins TRBV6-2 or TRBV6-3 and TRBJ2-1, with TRBD2 matching over 12 bases. In germline, CDR1 is MNHEY, CDR2 SVGEGT. The CDR3 is 20 residues long. The V gene end was trimmed by 0 bases and the J gene end by 0 bases; junction bases not matched to a gene: 9. CDR3 region: CASSYSITGLAGSSYNEQFF. CDR3 sequence (DNA): TGTGCCAGCAGTTACTCGATAACGGGACTAGCGGGCAGCTCCTACAATGAGCAGTTCTTC.

This chain links TRBV29-1 with TRBJ1-2; D remains ambiguous. The CDR3 is 13 residues long. Deletions cut 7 bases from V and 0 bases from J, with 12 bases between. Germline assignment: CDR1 SQVTM and CDR2 ANQGSEA. CDR3 amino acids: CSARTPTNYGYTF. CDR3 DNA sequence: TGCAGCGCACGGACCCCGACTAACTATGGCTACACCTTC.

CDR3 nucleotides: TGTGCCAGCAGCTCCCTTGACGAGACCCAGTACTTC. Translation: CASSSLDETQYF. The chain carries TRBV7-9 and TRBJ2-5; D gene uncertain. Trimming left V 4 bases short and J 5 bases short, with 8 bases between. Germline CDR1 SEHNR, CDR2 FQNEAQ (reference sequence). This CDR3 region has 12 residues.

This chain joins TRBV10-1 and TRBJ2-1; no clear D. V dropped 2 bases and J dropped 9 bases, with 11 bases sitting between them. The CDR3 has 13 amino acids. The germline V gene has CDR1 WNHNN and CDR2 SYGVQD (reference sequence). CDR3 sequence reads: CASSEVPWVEQFF. The CDR3 DNA sequence: TGCGCCAGCAGTGAGGTCCCCTGGGTTGAGCAGTTCTTC.

This clonotype showed up many times. The chain has TRBV10-2 and TRBJ1-1; D possibly corresponds to TRBD1 (6 bases). CDR1 and CDR2 (germline): WSHSY, SAAADI. This CDR3 contains 15 residues. Trimming took 4 bases from V and 0 from J, leaving 12 bases between them. The CDR3 sequence: CASSGAGALNTEAFF. Written as DNA, the CDR3 is TGCGCCAGCAGTGGAGCAGGGGCGCTGAACACTGAAGCTTTCTTT.

The V gene is TRBV4-1, the J gene TRBJ1-4; D is perhaps TRBD1 (6 bases). CDR3 length: 15 amino acids. The germline CDR1 and CDR2 sequences are MGHRA and YSYEKL. V lost 7 bases and J lost 5, with 17 bases in between. The CDR3 sequence: CASTTTGQSNEKLFF. In DNA form, the CDR3 reads TGCGCCAGCACCACTACGGGACAATCAAATGAAAAACTGTTTTTT.

J is TRBJ2-2 and V is TRBV3-1, with 7 bases matching TRBD1. Germline V gives CDR1 LGHDT, CDR2 YNNKEL (reference sequence). V shed 7 bases, J shed 4 bases, and the junction held 6 bases outside the gene matches. CDR3 length: 14 residues. Here the CDR3 reads CASTPGQPTGELFF. Written as DNA, the CDR3 is TGTGCCAGCACCCCGGGACAGCCCACCGGGGAGCTGTTTTTT.

V is TRBV2 and J is TRBJ2-1, with D uncertain. CDR3 length: 14 amino acids. V lost 7 bases and J lost 10, with 20 bases in between. Germline V gene data show CDR1 as SNHLY and CDR2 as FYNNEI. CDR3 DNA sequence: TGTGCCAGCACCATACGCCAATCCGAAGGGGAGCAGTTCTTC. Its protein is CASTIRQSEGEQFF.